These 21 T cell receptor beta chains were all obtained from the same sample, sequenced in a study of T cell responses to AZD1222 COVID-19 vaccine. The assay was immunoSEQ multiplex PCR, and TCRdb's table has in-frame clones only and misses some. The data contain some 110,000 clones, about 88% of them singletons. Sequenced here: peripheral blood, sampled 28 days after the second AZD1222 dose. The receptors were gathered from an adult who received the AZD1222 COVID-19 vaccine.

This clone occurred once. V and J are TRBV7-2 and TRBJ2-7; no reliable D call. CDR1 is SGHTA, CDR2 FQGNSA, per germline. The V and J ends lost 6 bases and 0 bases respectively, with 9 bases between them. CDR3 size: 13 residues. CDR3 sequence reads: CASRLASSYEQYF. The DNA of the CDR3 is TGTGCCAGCAGGTTGGCGAGCTCCTACGAGCAGTACTTC.

This chain joins TRBV6-5 and TRBJ1-1; D gene unclear. The CDR3 length is 15 residues. The V gene lost 6 bases and the J gene lost 4 bases, with 18 bases spanning the gap. Germline CDR1 reads MNHEY; CDR2 reads SVGAGI. The CDR3 reads CASRPGREGGTEAFF. As DNA, the CDR3 is TGTGCCAGCAGGCCCGGTAGGGAGGGTGGCACTGAAGCTTTCTTT.

The genes are TRBV29-1 and TRBJ1-4, with D maybe TRBD1 (5 bases). The CDR3 extends over 15 amino acids. The V and J ends lost 2 bases and 4 bases respectively, with 14 bases between them. Germline-derived CDR1 and CDR2 are SQVTM and ANQGSEA. CDR3 coding DNA: TGCAGCGTTGAACTGGGGCTCGGGCGTAATGAAAAACTGTTTTTT. Translation gives CSVELGLGRNEKLFF. The full variable domain, with the rest looked up from reference TRBV29-1 and TRBJ1-4, is SAVISQKPSRDICQRGTSLTIQCQVDSQVTMMFWYRQQPGQSLTLIATANQGSEATYESGFVIDKFPISRPNLTFSTLTVSNMSPEDSSIYLCSVELGLGRNEKLFFGSGTQLSVL.

The chain couples TRBV27 to TRBJ2-5; D call uncertain. The CDR3 loop spans 14 amino acids. Per the germline V gene, CDR1 is MNHEY and CDR2 is SMNVEV (reference sequence). V was trimmed by 2 bases and J by 5 bases, leaving 12 bases between them. The CDR3 sequence: CASSLLSPRETQYF. DNA of the CDR3: TGTGCCAGCAGTTTACTCTCCCCACGGGAGACCCAGTACTTC.

The CDR3 DNA is TGTGCCAGCAGATCCGGGACAGGGGGGGATCAGCCCCAGCATTTT. It yields the protein CASRSGTGGDQPQHF. This sequence joins TRBV27 and TRBJ1-5; 11 bases are a match to TRBD1. Trimming cost V 6 bases and J 5 bases; bases outside gene matches: 6. The CDR3 has 15 residues. CDR1 and CDR2 (germline): MNHEY, SMNVEV (reference sequence).

This clone was observed once. The CDR3 region is CASSIRGRSQPQHF. In DNA, the CDR3 is TGTGCCAGTAGTATAAGGGGAAGAAGTCAGCCCCAGCATTTT. The V gene is TRBV19, the J gene TRBJ1-5, with a possible D match to TRBD1 (5 bases). The CDR3 totals 14 residues. The V gene lost 2 bases and the J gene lost 6 bases, with 11 bases spanning the gap. Germline V lookup: CDR1 LNHDA, CDR2 SQIVND (reference sequence). Using reference TRBV19 and TRBJ1-5 for the parts outside the CDR3, the full variable domain is DGGITQSPKYLFRKEGQNVTLSCEQNLNHDAMYWYRQDPGQGLRLIYYSQIVNDFQKGDIAEGYSVSREKKESFPLTVTSAQKNPTAFYLCASSIRGRSQPQHFGDGTRLSIL.

V and J are TRBV7-9 and TRBJ2-7; weak D call: TRBD2 (5 bases). The germline gives CDR1 SEHNR, CDR2 FQNEAQ (reference sequence). With 8 bases removed from V and 3 bases from J, the gap between germline ends came to 14 bases. This CDR3 is built from 13 residues. The CDR3 sequence: CASAYGNDYEQYF. CDR3 nucleotide sequence: TGTGCCAGCGCCTACGGGAATGACTACGAGCAGTACTTC.

The chain is built from TRBV28 and TRBJ1-5; D perhaps matches TRBD1 (6 bases). V shed 5 bases and J shed 0 bases, with 20 bases lying between them. CDR1 and CDR2 from the germline V gene are MDHEN and SYDVKM. The CDR3 length is 18 residues. Written as DNA, the CDR3 is TGTGCCAGCAGTAACCAGGACAGAAAAATTAATAGCAATCAGCCCCAGCATTTT. Translation: CASSNQDRKINSNQPQHF.

This clone was seen once. This chain connects TRBV6-5 to TRBJ2-6; TRBD1 matches at 7 bases. This CDR3 is 16 amino acids long. Germline V lookup: CDR1 MNHEY, CDR2 SVGAGI. V dropped 3 bases and J dropped 2; count of bases not matched to a gene: 4. The CDR3 here is CASSYLDRAGANVLTF. Written as DNA, the CDR3 is TGTGCCAGCAGTTATCTCGACAGGGCTGGGGCCAACGTCCTGACTTTC.

The J gene is TRBJ1-4, the V gene TRBV19; TRBD1 matches at 10 bases. The CDR3 spans 16 residues. Per the germline V gene, CDR1 is LNHDA and CDR2 is SQIVND (reference sequence). V shed 5 bases, J shed 3 bases, and the junction held 6 bases outside the gene matches. The CDR3 nucleotides read TGTGCCAGTAGTCTGGGACAGGGGTTATCTAATGAAAAACTGTTTTTT. Its protein product is CASSLGQGLSNEKLFF.

This clone was seen just once. As DNA, the CDR3 is TGTGCCAGCAGCTATACTAGCGGTCCCTACGAGCAGTACTTC. Translating it yields CASSYTSGPYEQYF. The chain is built from TRBV7-8 and TRBJ2-7, with 8 positions matching TRBD2. Germline V lookup: CDR1 SGHVS, CDR2 FQNEAQ. J was trimmed by 2 bases and V by 4 bases; bases with no gene match: 4. The CDR3 totals 14 residues.

The chain couples TRBV18 to TRBJ1-1; D unclear. The CDR3 has 17 amino acids. The V end was cut by 2 bases, the J end by 1 base, with 17 bases between. Germline CDR1 KGHSH, CDR2 LQKENI. The CDR3: CASSPRPARTGNTEAFF. The CDR3 DNA is TGTGCCAGCTCACCAAGGCCAGCCCGTACCGGGAACACTGAAGCTTTCTTT.

CDR3 residues: CASSPSPDSRTQYF. The CDR3, as DNA: TGTGCCAGCAGCCCGTCCCCAGACTCAAGGACCCAGTACTTC. V gene TRBV5-6 combines with J gene TRBJ2-5; D unclear. V gave up 4 bases and J gave up 7 bases, with 17 bases separating them. Germline V gives CDR1 SGHDT, CDR2 YYEEEE. This CDR3 is built from 14 residues.

The DNA for the CDR3 is TGTGCCAGCAGTCTCCCCCGGGGGCCCCGTTACGAGCAGTACTTC. It is translated as CASSLPRGPRYEQYF. The chain couples TRBV28 to TRBJ2-7; D may correspond to TRBD1 or TRBD2 (6 bases each). V lost 5 bases to trimming and J lost 4 bases, with 18 bases between them. The germline V gene has CDR1 MDHEN and CDR2 SYDVKM. The CDR3 is 15 amino acids.

The chain recombines TRBV28 with TRBJ2-1, with D tentatively TRBD2 (5 bases). Germline V gives CDR1 MDHEN, CDR2 SYDVKM. The ends were cut back, 7 bases at V and 3 bases at J, with 10 bases in the middle. CDR3 length equals 13 residues. CDR3 sequence: CASTGLNYNEQFF. CDR3 in DNA: TGTGCCAGCACCGGACTTAACTACAATGAGCAGTTCTTC.

The chain links TRBV28 to TRBJ1-1, with unresolved D. The ends were cut back, 7 bases at V and 0 bases at J, with 15 bases in the middle. CDR3 size: 15 residues. CDR1 MDHEN and CDR2 SYDVKM come from the germline V gene. CDR3 nucleotides: TGTGCCAGCAATGGACGGCGAACGGTGAACACTGAAGCTTTCTTT. It is translated as CASNGRRTVNTEAFF.

This clone has a single count. This sequence joins TRBV7-2 and TRBJ1-1; TRBD1 might be the D (5 bases). The CDR3 loop spans 13 amino acids. Germline values: CDR1 SGHTA, CDR2 FQGNSA. Trimming pared 1 base from V and 6 bases from J, leaving 9 bases between. CDR3 nucleotides: TGTGCCAGCAGCTTAGGCAGGGTCCCTGAAGCTTTCTTT. Protein product: CASSLGRVPEAFF.

In its sample, this clone was seen a few times. This chain uses TRBV9 with TRBJ2-7; D is unresolved. The CDR3 covers 14 residues. Trimming took 6 bases from V and 5 from J, leaving 18 bases between them. Germline V gives CDR1 SGDLS, CDR2 YYNGEE. CDR3 in amino acids: CASTPERFGHEQYF. CDR3 sequence (DNA): TGTGCCAGCACCCCTGAACGATTCGGCCACGAGCAGTACTTC.

The chain has TRBV7-6 and TRBJ1-4; 7 bases are a match to TRBD1. The junction had 17 bases not matched to a gene; V was cut back by 5 bases and J by 8 bases. The CDR3 is 17 amino acids. The germline V gene encodes CDR1 SGHVS and CDR2 FNYEAQ. The CDR3 reads CASSRPGQPPWEEKLFF. The DNA for the CDR3 is TGTGCCAGCAGCCGACCGGGACAGCCTCCTTGGGAAGAAAAACTGTTTTTT.

In DNA, the CDR3 is TGTGCCAGCAGTCCGGGATCGCGGAACATTCAGTACTTC. It specifies CASSPGSRNIQYF. V usage is TRBV21-1 and J usage is TRBJ2-4; TRBD2, as called in the table, went unchecked against the DNA. TRBV21-1 is an annotated pseudogene. The CDR3 is made up of 13 amino acids.

CDR3 in DNA: TGTGCCAGCAGCACGCCAGGGGGCGGAAACACCATATATTTT. This codes for CASSTPGGGNTIYF. The chain couples TRBV7-2 to TRBJ1-3, with 8 bases lining up with TRBD1. Trimming took 5 bases from V and 4 from J; bases not matched to a gene: 4. The CDR3 runs to 14 residues. Germline CDR1 reads SGHTA; CDR2 reads FQGNSA.